This T cell receptor (beta chain) was profiled in a study of OX40 agonist ivuxolimab in advanced cancers. Across the study: Prior anti-PD-1, anti-PD-L1 or anti-CTLA-4 therapy was allowed; approximately 41% had some.

The assay was immunoSEQ multiplex PCR, and TCRdb's table has in-frame clones only and misses some. This table has roughly 46,000 clones, around 90% appearing once. Germline CDR1 reads SGHKS; CDR2 reads YYEKEE (reference sequence). The CDR3 has 16 residues. V trimming: 3 bases; J trimming: 2 bases; junction bases outside the gene matches: 7. The chain is built from TRBV5-5 and TRBJ2-7, with 11 bases fitting TRBD2. This clonotype originated in an adult with an advanced solid tumor such as melanoma, head and neck, liver or kidney cancer. The sample consisted of CD4+ or CD8+ T cells sorted from blood, taken in a trial of the OX40 agonist ivuxolimab. The CDR3 coding sequence is TGTGCCAGCAGCTCCCATAGCGGGAGGGGGACCTACGAGCAGTACTTC. Translated: CASSSHSGRGTYEQYF.